This T cell receptor beta chain originates from a study of cytomegalovirus exposure and HLA in healthy donors. General observations from the study: 150 or so TCR beta chains were listed as cytomegalovirus-associated. Per a later analysis, HLA-associated TCR beta chains showed more clonal expansion than other, equally common TCR beta chains. In a later analysis, across HLA loci, associated TCR counts were highest for DRB1, lowest for HLA-C.

Remarks on this clone: Its antigen remains unidentified.

Germline V gene sequence: CDR1 SGHNT, CDR2 YYREEE (reference sequence). There are 14 residues in the CDR3. The V gene lost 1 base and the J gene lost 4 bases, with 10 bases spanning the gap. The PCR employed 60 Vbeta primers together with 13 Jbeta primers. Source study methods: About 11 million of the 60 million to 90 million unique TCR beta chains counted in a later analysis were shared. TCRdb's copy holds only in-frame clones and misses some; the assay was immunoSEQ multiplex PCR. The D gene and trimming were derived from the DNA, and the V and J assignments and clone size from that table. The table includes approximately 240,000 clones, 70% to 85% detected once.

This sequence originates from a woman aged 60 to 75 in good health and CMV-seropositive. The chain is built from TRBV5-4 and TRBJ2-3; D not resolved. The sample was PBMCs. In DNA, the CDR3 is TGTGCCAGCAGCTTGATCGGGTCCCCAGATACGCAGTATTTT. This translates into CASSLIGSPDTQYF.